Following are 29 T cell receptor beta chains from one sample sequenced in a study of T cell responses to AZD1222 COVID-19 vaccine. Assay used: immunoSEQ multiplex PCR; TCRdb lists only in-frame clones, some missing. The sample includes about 120,000 clones, approximately 83% seen only once; the top ten take about 8.6%. Specimen: peripheral blood, collected on day 0 of AZD1222 vaccination. These receptors were taken from an adult in good health.

This clone was detected a few times. This rearrangement joins TRBV6-2 or TRBV6-3 to TRBJ2-1; possibly TRBD1 or TRBD2 for D (5 bases each). Trimming cost V 4 bases and J 6 bases, with 13 bases left between them. CDR1 is MNHEY, CDR2 SVGEGT, per germline. The CDR3 is 14 amino acids. DNA for the CDR3: TGTGCCAGCAGTTCCCGGTCGGGGCTCAATGAGCAGTTCTTC. It yields the protein CASSSRSGLNEQFF.

This clone appeared once. The chain recombines TRBV7-8 with TRBJ1-6; a weak D match, TRBD1 (6 bases). CDR3 length equals 17 residues. The germline V and J ends were trimmed by 1 base and 9 bases, with 19 bases remaining between them. Germline CDR1 and CDR2: SGHVS and FQNEAQ. Here the CDR3 DNA reads TGTGCCAGCAGCTTAGGACAGGAGACTTCTCTAGCTTCACCCCTCCACTTT. Its translation is CASSLGQETSLASPLHF. Using reference TRBV7-8 and TRBJ1-6 for the parts outside the CDR3, the full variable domain is GAGVSQSPRYKVAKRGQDVALRCDPISGHVSLFWYQQALGQGPEFLTYFQNEAQLDKSGLPSDRFFAERPEGSVSTLKIQRTQQEDSAVYLCASSLGQETSLASPLHFGNGTRLTVT.

The chain recombines TRBV7-2 with TRBJ2-7, with a weak D call TRBD2 (6 bases). Germline V lookup: CDR1 SGHTA, CDR2 FQGNSA. V gave up 3 bases and J gave up 2 bases, with 20 bases separating them. This CDR3 region has 17 residues. DNA of the CDR3: TGTGCCAGCAGCTTGGCGGCGGCGGGTAGCGGCCCCTACGAGCAGTACTTC. Its translation: CASSLAAAGSGPYEQYF.

This rearrangement joins TRBV30 to TRBJ1-4; possible D gene TRBD1, 6 bases. Germline V lookup: CDR1 GTSNPN, CDR2 SVGIG (reference sequence). V gave up 1 base and J gave up 8 bases, with 14 bases separating them. The CDR3 is 14 residues long. Here the CDR3 DNA reads TGTGCCTGGAGTGGGACAGTGCGTGGCGAAAAACTGTTTTTT. It is translated as CAWSGTVRGEKLFF.

The rearrangement uses TRBV7-2 and TRBJ1-6, with TRBD1 identical over 9 bases. The ends lost 2 bases at V and 7 bases at J; junction bases unmatched: 6. There are 16 residues in the CDR3. CDR1 and CDR2 from the germline V gene are SGHTA and FQGNSA. The CDR3 nucleotides are TGTGCCAGCAGCTTATACGTGACAGGGGGAAATTCACCCCTCCACTTT. As protein: CASSLYVTGGNSPLHF.

The CDR3 nucleotides read TGTGCCAGCAGCTTGTATCACAGGACGGGAGAGCAGTACTTC. This codes for CASSLYHRTGEQYF. The rearrangement joins TRBV5-5 to TRBJ2-7; the D call may be TRBD1 or TRBD2 (5 bases each). The CDR3 extends over 14 amino acids. CDR1 SGHKS and CDR2 YYEKEE come from the germline V gene (reference sequence). Trimming took 1 base from V and 7 from J, leaving 15 bases between them.

This sequence joins TRBV5-4 and TRBJ2-4, with 7 bases lining up with TRBD2. With 4 bases clipped from V and 1 base from J, the junction kept 5 bases outside the gene matches. This CDR3 has 15 amino acids. The germline CDR1 and CDR2 sequences are SGHNT and YYREEE (reference sequence). The CDR3 loop reads CASSTAGTAKNIQYF. The DNA of the CDR3 is TGTGCCAGCAGCACAGCGGGAACGGCCAAAAACATTCAGTACTTC. The entire variable domain, with the rest obtained from reference TRBV5-4 and TRBJ2-4, is as follows: ETGVTQSPTHLIKTRGQQVTLRCSSQSGHNTVSWYQQALGQGPQFIFQYYREEENGRGNFPPRFSGLQFPNYSSELNVNALELDDSALYLCASSTAGTAKNIQYFGAGTRLSVL.

The chain uses TRBV25-1 and TRBJ2-3; 10 bases are a match to TRBD2. Germline CDR1 MGHDK, CDR2 SYGVNS. The trim removed 8 bases at V and 3 bases at J, leaving 8 bases unmatched. The CDR3 contains 15 residues. The CDR3 sequence: CASPEGAGGTDTQYF. CDR3 DNA sequence: TGTGCCAGCCCTGAGGGAGCGGGAGGGACAGATACGCAGTATTTT.

The V gene is TRBV28, the J gene TRBJ1-1; 9 nucleotides line up with TRBD1. V lost 6 bases to trimming and J lost 5 bases; unmatched junction nucleotides: 7. CDR3 size: 14 residues. Germline CDR1 and CDR2: MDHEN and SYDVKM. CDR3 coding DNA: TGTGCCAGCAGGCCCACAGGGGGCCGTACTGAAGCTTTCTTT. Its protein is CASRPTGGRTEAFF.

The sample holds a few counts of this clone. The chain is built from TRBV10-3 and TRBJ1-4; maybe TRBD1 (5 bases). Trimming left V 0 bases short and J 5 bases short, with 10 bases between. Germline CDR1 reads ENHRY; CDR2 reads SYGVKD. The CDR3 is 15 amino acids. Written as DNA, the CDR3 is TGTGCCATCAGTGAGTCGATGGGGGGAAATGAAAAACTGTTTTTT. This gives the protein CAISESMGGNEKLFF.

The chain employs TRBV4-3 and TRBJ1-1; the D gene is possibly TRBD1 (5 bases). Germline V CDR1 and CDR2: LGHNA, YSLEER. V shed 1 base and J shed 6 bases, with 9 bases lying between them. The CDR3 covers 13 residues. Here the CDR3 reads CASSQGRDAEAFF. The CDR3 DNA is TGCGCCAGCAGCCAAGGCAGGGACGCTGAAGCTTTCTTT.

This sequence joins TRBV5-1 and TRBJ2-2; no clear D. The CDR3 is made up of 16 amino acids. CDR1 is SGHRS and CDR2 is YFSETQ in the germline V gene. V gave up 8 bases and J gave up 0 bases, with 17 bases separating them. Here the CDR3 reads CASSVGEFANTGELFF. CDR3 coding DNA: TGCGCCAGTTCGGTGGGTGAGTTCGCGAACACCGGGGAGCTGTTTTTT. Supplemented by reference TRBV5-1 and TRBJ2-2, the full variable domain reads KAGVTQTPRYLIKTRGQQVTLSCSPISGHRSVSWYQQTPGQGLQFLFEYFSETQRNKGNFPGRFSGRQFSNSRSEMNVSTLELGDSALYLCASSVGEFANTGELFFGEGSRLTVL.

The V call is TRBV6-1, the J call TRBJ1-5; D unresolved. Trimming pared 1 base from V and 9 bases from J, leaving 28 bases between. CDR1 and CDR2 (germline): MNHNS, SASEGT. CDR3 length: 19 residues. CDR3 loop: CASSEVGGRGRETERPQHF. DNA for the CDR3: TGTGCCAGCAGTGAAGTGGGAGGACGAGGGAGGGAGACCGAGCGGCCCCAGCATTTT.

This chain links TRBV19 with TRBJ1-5; the D is unclear. The V gene's germline CDR1 is LNHDA and CDR2 SQIVND (reference sequence). The CDR3 extends over 14 amino acids. Trimming left V 2 bases short and J 4 bases short, with 9 bases between. DNA for the CDR3: TGTGCCAGTAGTATAATGGCAGCTAATCAGCCCCAGCATTTT. Its translation is CASSIMAANQPQHF.

The chain uses TRBV24-1 and TRBJ1-5; TRBD1 agrees at 8 bases. The CDR3 runs 16 residues. Germline assignment: CDR1 KGHDR and CDR2 SFDVKD. With 3 bases clipped from V and 0 bases from J, the junction kept 3 bases outside the gene matches. The CDR3 DNA follows: TGTGCCACCAGTGATCCCGGACAGGGTAGCAATCAGCCCCAGCATTTT. Protein product: CATSDPGQGSNQPQHF.

The chain joins TRBV7-2 to TRBJ2-2; TRBD2 matches 10 bases. The V gene's germline CDR1 is SGHTA and CDR2 FQGNSA. V lost 5 bases, J lost 7 bases, and 16 bases stayed unmatched. This CDR3 is built from 18 residues. The CDR3 is CASSPRGSGRAAGGELFF. DNA for the CDR3: TGTGCCAGCAGCCCTCGTGGGAGCGGGAGGGCCGCGGGCGGGGAGCTGTTTTTT. Combining the CDR3 with reference TRBV7-2 and TRBJ2-2 gives the whole variable domain GAGVSQSPSNKVTEKGKDVELRCDPISGHTALYWYRQSLGQGLEFLIYFQGNSAPDKSGLPSDRFSAERTGGSVSTLTIQRTQQEDSAVYLCASSPRGSGRAAGGELFFGEGSRLTVL.

In this sample, this clone turned up once. The rearrangement uses TRBV6-2 or TRBV6-3 and TRBJ2-1; D not resolved. Trimming shortened V by 3 bases and J by 0 bases, and 6 bases separated the two germline ends. CDR1 is MNHEY, CDR2 SVGEGT, per germline. There are 14 residues in the CDR3. The CDR3 bases are TGTGCCAGCAGTTATCTTAGCTCCTACAATGAGCAGTTCTTC. Amino acid sequence: CASSYLSSYNEQFF.

This clone has at least ten counts. The chain uses TRBV5-4 and TRBJ2-2, with a weak D call TRBD2 (6 bases). Trimming left V 1 base short and J 3 bases short, with 13 bases between. This CDR3 comprises 16 residues. Germline V gene lookup returns CDR1 SGHNT and CDR2 YYREEE (reference sequence). The CDR3: CASSLLTSRDTGELFF. The CDR3 bases are TGTGCCAGCAGCTTGCTCACTAGCAGGGACACCGGGGAGCTGTTTTTT.

This chain uses TRBV5-5 with TRBJ2-2, with 7 bases aligning to TRBD2. The CDR3 covers 16 residues. Germline V gene data show CDR1 as SGHKS and CDR2 as YYEKEE (reference sequence). J lost 1 base, V lost 1 base, and 4 bases had no gene match. Written as DNA, the CDR3 is TGTGCCAGCAGCTTGTGGCTAGCGGAGAACACCGGGGAGCTGTTTTTT. It codes for CASSLWLAENTGELFF.

This clone has more than one count but fewer than ten. The chain is built from TRBV28 and TRBJ1-1, with D possibly TRBD1 on 6 matching bases. Germline V CDR1 and CDR2: MDHEN, SYDVKM. Trimming cost V 10 bases and J 4 bases, with 19 bases left between them. The CDR3 spans 14 residues. The CDR3, as DNA: TGTGCCACGGACCGGGGGGCAGGAGGCACTGAAGCTTTCTTT. Amino acid sequence: CATDRGAGGTEAFF. Drawing the rest from reference TRBV28 and TRBJ1-1, the complete variable domain is DVKVTQSSRYLVKRTGEKVFLECVQDMDHENMFWYRQDPGLGLRLIYFSYDVKMKEKGDIPEGYSVSREKKERFSLILESASTNQTSMYLCATDRGAGGTEAFFGQGTRLTVV.

The CDR3 DNA follows: TGTGCCAGCAGCTTAGCGCTGGCAGGGGGGAGGCACACTGAAGCTTTCTTT. Protein: CASSLALAGGRHTEAFF. The rearrangement joins TRBV7-2 to TRBJ1-1; TRBD1 aligns across 7 bases. Unmatched junction bases numbered 10, after V lost 0 bases and J lost 3 bases. There are 17 residues in the CDR3. The germline gives CDR1 SGHTA, CDR2 FQGNSA. Using reference TRBV7-2 and TRBJ1-1 for the parts outside the CDR3, the full variable domain is GAGVSQSPSNKVTEKGKDVELRCDPISGHTALYWYRQSLGQGLEFLIYFQGNSAPDKSGLPSDRFSAERTGGSVSTLTIQRTQQEDSAVYLCASSLALAGGRHTEAFFGQGTRLTVV.

Here the CDR3 reads CASRPTGGGEGEQFF. The CDR3 bases are TGTGCCAGCAGGCCCACCGGCGGGGGGGAGGGTGAGCAGTTCTTC. The chain couples TRBV6-6 to TRBJ2-1; TRBD2 agrees at 9 bases. Germline assignment: CDR1 MNHNY and CDR2 SVGAGI (reference sequence). The CDR3 contains 15 residues. With 6 bases clipped from V and 9 bases from J, the junction kept 12 bases outside the gene matches.

The chain is built from TRBV6-2 or TRBV6-3 and TRBJ1-5; 9 bases align to TRBD1. V trimming: 6 bases; J trimming: 0 bases; junction bases outside the gene matches: 9. The germline V gene has CDR1 MNHEY and CDR2 SVGEGT. This CDR3 region has 17 residues. The DNA for the CDR3 is TGTGCCAGCAGCTTGAGTAGGACAGGGGCTAGCAATCAGCCCCAGCATTTT. Amino acid sequence: CASSLSRTGASNQPQHF.

The rearrangement links TRBV7-2 to TRBJ2-3; no definite D call. The CDR3 length is 14 residues. Germline loops: CDR1 SGHTA, CDR2 FQGNSA. Trimming cost V 6 bases and J 2 bases, with 12 bases left between them. CDR3 sequence: CASRPSRVTDTQYF. CDR3 coding DNA: TGTGCCAGCAGGCCTTCTCGGGTCACAGATACGCAGTATTTT. Together with reference TRBV7-2 and TRBJ2-3, the CDR3 gives the full variable domain: GAGVSQSPSNKVTEKGKDVELRCDPISGHTALYWYRQSLGQGLEFLIYFQGNSAPDKSGLPSDRFSAERTGGSVSTLTIQRTQQEDSAVYLCASRPSRVTDTQYFGPGTRLTVL.

The J gene is TRBJ1-2, the V gene TRBV19; D unclear. The CDR3 totals 13 residues. The V end lost 3 bases, the J end lost 4 bases, and 9 bases lay between the germline ends. From germline, CDR1 is LNHDA and CDR2 SQIVND (reference sequence). The CDR3 sequence: CASSMGQSYGYTF. The CDR3 nucleotides are TGTGCCAGTAGTATGGGCCAGAGCTATGGCTACACCTTC.

The rearrangement uses TRBV3-1 (or the pseudogene TRBV3-2) and TRBJ1-1, with D tentatively TRBD1 (5 bases). Germline assignment: CDR1 LGHDT and CDR2 YNNKEL (reference sequence). Between the trimmed V and J ends, which lost 4 bases and 7 bases, there was a span of 16 bases. The CDR3 extends over 14 amino acids. This chain's CDR3 is CASSLRRGVSEAFF. The CDR3 DNA is TGTGCCAGCAGCCTTCGGAGGGGCGTTAGTGAAGCTTTCTTT.

This chain connects TRBV7-9 to TRBJ1-1; D not resolved. V gave up 5 bases and J gave up 7 bases, with 17 bases separating them. Per the germline V gene, CDR1 is SEHNR and CDR2 is FQNEAQ (reference sequence). The CDR3 is made up of 14 amino acids. The CDR3 spells CASSPNWGVFEAFF. In nucleotides, the CDR3 is TGTGCCAGCAGCCCGAATTGGGGAGTATTTGAAGCTTTCTTT.

This chain joins TRBV7-9 and TRBJ2-7, with D perhaps matching TRBD1 or TRBD2 (5 bases each). Germline V gives CDR1 SEHNR, CDR2 FQNEAQ (reference sequence). Trimming stripped 3 bases from V and 3 bases from J, with 15 bases between. CDR3 length: 15 residues. The CDR3 DNA is TGTGCCAGCAGCTTGGGGCGAGGGGAAGACTACGAGCAGTACTTC. This gives the protein CASSLGRGEDYEQYF.

This clone was detected only once. This rearrangement joins TRBV5-4 to TRBJ2-7, with 8 bases fitting TRBD2. V gave up 0 bases and J gave up 5 bases; unmatched junction bases: 4. The CDR3 consists of 14 residues. Germline values: CDR1 SGHNT, CDR2 YYREEE (reference sequence). CDR3 bases: TGTGCCAGCAGCTTGGCCAGCGGGAGCCACGAGCAGTACTTC. Translation gives CASSLASGSHEQYF.